A selection of T cell receptor beta chains follows, all from one sample in a study of T-cell memory formation after mild COVID-19. TCRdb ran MiXCR on the 5' RACE reads and lists one entry per CDR3 protein. Among some 130,000 distinct CDR3 sequences listed, about 6% were seen once. The sample comprised PBMCs or a T cell subset sorted from them (not recorded which). All receptors derive from an adult woman who had mild COVID-19 (a few samples of this study predate the infection). Cell type and time point are not known. CDR3s include the opening cysteine and the closing phenylalanine or tryptophan. D genes are given only for firm matches. Expanded clones are given a class, and other clones once, few, many or no size at all.

>14|TRBJ2-1|TRBV21-1|NA|NA
CASSPLAEHNEQFF
TGTGCCAGCAGCCCACTAGCAGAACACAATGAGCAGTTCTTC
>13|TRBJ2-5|TRBV6-5|NA|many
CASSYSTGETQYF
TGTGCCAGCAGTTACTCTACGGGGGAGACCCAGTACTTC
>13|TRBJ1-2|TRBV10-3|NA|NA
CAISEGHNYGYTF
TGTGCCATCAGTGAGGGGCACAACTATGGCTACACCTTC
>15|TRBJ1-4|TRBV6-5|NA|NA
CASSLRQATNEKLFF
TGTGCCAGCAGTCTGCGACAAGCAACTAATGAAAAACTGTTTTTT
>14|TRBJ2-1|TRBV10-3|TRBD2|NA
CAISRTSGGNEQFF
TGTGCCATCAGCAGGACTAGCGGGGGAAATGAGCAGTTCTTC
>17|TRBJ2-1|TRBV3-1|TRBD2|few
CASSRGTSGTSLNEQFF
TGTGCCAGCAGCCGCGGGACTAGCGGGACTTCTCTCAATGAGCAGTTCTTC
>14|TRBJ2-3|TRBV7-7|TRBD2|many
CASSSGLAPDTQYF
TGTGCCAGCAGCTCGGGACTAGCGCCAGATACGCAGTATTTT
>15|TRBJ2-1|TRBV25-1|NA|NA
CASSELAGAHNEQFF
TGTGCCAGCAGTGAGCTGGCGGGGGCCCACAATGAGCAGTTCTTC
>15|TRBJ2-5|TRBV15|NA|many
CATSTGLTPQETQYF
TGTGCCACCAGCACGGGCCTGACCCCCCAAGAGACCCAGTACTTC
>12|TRBJ1-2|TRBV25-1|NA|few
CASSEYSRGYTF
TGTGCCAGCAGTGAATACTCTCGGGGCTACACCTTC